These T cell receptor beta chains were read from a single sample in a study of PD-1 blockade in classical Hodgkin lymphoma. TCRdb's table, derived via immunoSEQ multiplex PCR, lists solely in-frame clones and lacks some. The sample records fewer than 15,000 clones, 70% to 85% being singletons. This sample comprised CD8+ T cells from blood, obtained at baseline. The receptors here all came from a human donor with classical Hodgkin lymphoma. Both conserved end residues are part of each CDR3. The D gene is left open where the match is weak. The size of a clone is reported for some rows only, either as once, few or many, or as a class for expanded clones.

D gene: TRBD1; CDR3 length: 15; V gene: TRBV11-2; clone size: .; J gene: TRBJ2-7; CDR3 DNA: TGTGCCAGCAGCTACTGGACAGGGGGGAACTACGAGCAGTACTTC; CDR3 protein: CASSYWTGGNYEQYF
D gene: .; CDR3 length: 12; V gene: TRBV30; clone size: .; J gene: TRBJ2-7; CDR3 DNA: TGTGCCTGGAGTACGGGTACCTACGAGCAGTACTTC; CDR3 protein: CAWSTGTYEQYF
D gene: .; CDR3 length: 15; V gene: TRBV19; clone size: few; J gene: TRBJ2-7; CDR3 DNA: TGTGCCAGTAGTATAGGCAGGGAGATATCTGACGAGCAGTACTTC; CDR3 protein: CASSIGREISDEQYF
D gene: .; CDR3 length: 17; V gene: TRBV27; clone size: once; J gene: TRBJ1-1; CDR3 DNA: TGTGCCAGCAGTTTATCCTCGGGTTTACCACCGAACACTGAAGCTTTCTTT; CDR3 protein: CASSLSSGLPPNTEAFF
D gene: .; CDR3 length: 12; V gene: TRBV7-8; clone size: .; J gene: TRBJ2-7; CDR3 DNA: TGTGCCAGCAGCTTACCGGCAGATCGGCAGTACTTC; CDR3 protein: CASSLPADRQYF
D gene: .; CDR3 length: 13; V gene: TRBV29-1; clone size: .; J gene: TRBJ2-3; CDR3 DNA: TGCAGCGTTCAGGCCTTGAACACAGATACGCAGTATTTT; CDR3 protein: CSVQALNTDTQYF
D gene: .; CDR3 length: 14; V gene: TRBV9; clone size: .; J gene: TRBJ1-2; CDR3 DNA: TGTGCCAGCAGCGTAGGGACGGGGGAATATGGCTACACCTTC; CDR3 protein: CASSVGTGEYGYTF
D gene: TRBD1; CDR3 length: 14; V gene: TRBV30; clone size: .; J gene: TRBJ1-5; CDR3 DNA: TGTGCCTGGAGCCTGGGACAGGGGAATCAGCCCCAGCATTTT; CDR3 protein: CAWSLGQGNQPQHF
D gene: .; CDR3 length: 14; V gene: TRBV7-9; clone size: .; J gene: TRBJ2-5; CDR3 DNA: TGTGCCAGCAGCCGACAGGGGAGGGAAGAGACCCAGTACTTC; CDR3 protein: CASSRQGREETQYF
D gene: TRBD1; CDR3 length: 16; V gene: TRBV4-1; clone size: .; J gene: TRBJ2-1; CDR3 DNA: TGCGCCAGCAGCCATGGGACAGGGGCCCTCTCGGGAGAGCAGTTCTTC; CDR3 protein: CASSHGTGALSGEQFF
D gene: .; CDR3 length: 16; V gene: TRBV4-2; clone size: .; J gene: TRBJ1-1; CDR3 DNA: TGTGCCAGCAGCTTCGGAAGGGGATATCTTAACACTGAAGCTTTCTTT; CDR3 protein: CASSFGRGYLNTEAFF
D gene: .; CDR3 length: 14; V gene: TRBV28; clone size: .; J gene: TRBJ1-1; CDR3 DNA: TGTGCCAGCAGTTCACAGGACAGTCCGACTGAAGCTTTCTTT; CDR3 protein: CASSSQDSPTEAFF
D gene: TRBD1; CDR3 length: 15; V gene: TRBV4-1; clone size: .; J gene: TRBJ2-7; CDR3 DNA: TGCGCCAGCAGCCAGGGGACAGGGGGTGGTTACGAGCAGTACTTC; CDR3 protein: CASSQGTGGGYEQYF
D gene: .; CDR3 length: 16; V gene: TRBV6-5; clone size: once; J gene: TRBJ1-1; CDR3 DNA: TGTGCCAGCAGTTACTCGACGAGGGGGGTGAACACTGAAGCTTTCTTT; CDR3 protein: CASSYSTRGVNTEAFF
D gene: TRBD1; CDR3 length: 18; V gene: TRBV13; clone size: .; J gene: TRBJ2-6; CDR3 DNA: TGTGCCAGCAGCCCGGGACAGGGAATGGTCTCTGGGGCCAACGTCCTGACTTTC; CDR3 protein: CASSPGQGMVSGANVLTF